The 8 T cell receptor beta chains reported below all come from one sample, sequenced in a study of blood T cell repertoires in COVID-19. Data came from immunoSEQ multiplex PCR; TCRdb stores just in-frame clones and leaves some out. The sample consists of around 440,000 clones, 70% to 90% of them appearing once. Sequenced material: peripheral blood. These receptors all stem from a woman aged 45-65 years with COVID-19, enrolled during active disease.

The rearrangement joins TRBV13 to TRBJ2-7; 9 bases are shared with TRBD2. The CDR3 spans 16 residues. CDR1 PRHDT and CDR2 FYEKMQ come from the germline V gene (reference sequence). With 1 base clipped from V and 5 bases from J, the junction kept 9 bases outside the gene matches. The CDR3 here is CASSLEARGGRNEQYF. CDR3 DNA: TGTGCCAGCAGCTTAGAGGCGCGGGGGGGCAGGAACGAGCAGTACTTC.

In its sample, this clone was seen once. The CDR3: CASSFDRNTEAFF. DNA of the CDR3: TGTGCCAGCTCCTTTGACAGGAACACTGAAGCTTTCTTT. The genes are TRBV18 and TRBJ1-1, with TRBD1 as a possible D gene (5 bases). This CDR3 is 13 amino acids long. Trimming removed 6 bases from V and 1 base from J, with 9 bases in between. From germline, CDR1 is KGHSH and CDR2 LQKENI. Filled out from reference TRBV18 and TRBJ1-1, the complete variable domain reads NAGVMQNPRHLVRRRGQEARLRCSPMKGHSHVYWYRQLPEEGLKFMVYLQKENIIDESGMPKERFSAEFPKEGPSILRIQQVVRGDSAAYFCASSFDRNTEAFFGQGTRLTVV.

V is TRBV27 and J is TRBJ2-2, with 7 positions matching TRBD1. J lost 9 bases, V lost 2 bases, and 6 bases had no gene match. CDR3 length: 14 residues. From germline, CDR1 is MNHEY and CDR2 SMNVEV (reference sequence). The CDR3 nucleotides read TGTGCCAGCAGTTTACGAGGGGGCCACAGGGAGCTGTTTTTT. This translates into CASSLRGGHRELFF.

The chain joins TRBV11-2 to TRBJ2-7; D not certain. V lost 1 base, J lost 5 bases, and 9 bases lay in between. Germline loops: CDR1 SGHAT, CDR2 FQNNGV. This CDR3 spans 13 amino acids. CDR3 sequence reads: CASSLGRLNEQYF. CDR3 bases: TGTGCCAGCAGCTTAGGCAGGCTCAACGAGCAGTACTTC.

The chain employs TRBV28 and TRBJ1-5; TRBD1 might be the D (5 bases). The CDR3 spans 16 residues. The germline gives CDR1 MDHEN, CDR2 SYDVKM. Between the trimmed V and J ends, which lost 5 bases and 3 bases, there was a span of 17 bases. The CDR3 coding sequence is TGTGCCAGCAGTCGCCCACCTGGGGCGGACAATCAGCCCCAGCATTTT. This gives the protein CASSRPPGADNQPQHF. Using reference TRBV28 and TRBJ1-5 for the parts outside the CDR3, the full variable domain is DVKVTQSSRYLVKRTGEKVFLECVQDMDHENMFWYRQDPGLGLRLIYFSYDVKMKEKGDIPEGYSVSREKKERFSLILESASTNQTSMYLCASSRPPGADNQPQHFGDGTRLSIL.

The V gene is TRBV21-1, the J gene TRBJ2-7; the table's D call TRBD1 went unverified against the DNA. TRBV21-1 is annotated as a pseudogene. The CDR3 is made up of 16 amino acids. CDR3 protein: CASSNPPTDRAYEQYF. The CDR3 bases are TGTGCCAGCAGCAACCCCCCCACGGACAGGGCCTACGAGCAGTACTTC.

This rearrangement joins TRBV5-4 to TRBJ1-2; D ambiguous. The V end lost 1 base, the J end lost 8 bases, and 9 bases lay between the germline ends. The V gene's germline CDR1 is SGHNT and CDR2 YYREEE (reference sequence). The CDR3 totals 12 residues. This chain's CDR3 is CASSLRREGYTF. The DNA for the CDR3 is TGTGCCAGCAGCTTGAGGAGGGAAGGCTACACCTTC.

The chain links TRBV3-1 (or the pseudogene TRBV3-2) to TRBJ2-7; 7 bases are shared with TRBD1. This CDR3 spans 13 amino acids. Germline V CDR1 and CDR2: LGHDT, YNNKEL (reference sequence). J gave up 5 bases and V 2 bases, and 3 bases lay outside the gene matches. CDR3 sequence: CASSQTGADEQYF. The CDR3 DNA follows: TGTGCCAGCAGCCAAACAGGGGCGGACGAGCAGTACTTC.